This T cell receptor (beta chain) was found in a study of T cell repertoires in ileal Crohn's disease. About the study: M6 samples are neoterminal ileum biopsies from postoperative colonoscopy.

Time point denoted: neoterminal ileum biopsy at postoperative endoscopy, about 6 months after surgery. The CDR3 runs to 14 residues. Germline values: CDR1 SEHNR, CDR2 FQNEAQ (reference sequence). Trimming removed 2 bases from V and 5 bases from J, with 10 bases in between. The count of this clone is one. Produced via immunoSEQ multiplex PCR; TCRdb's table is partial and in-frame only. The sample includes thousands of clones, around three quarters of them seen just once. The sequenced sample was ileal tissue. The sequence derives from an adult with Crohn's disease. The genes are TRBV7-9 and TRBJ2-1, with D perhaps matching TRBD2 (6 bases). The CDR3 DNA follows: TGTGCCAGCAGCTTATTAGGAGGGAACAATGAGCAGTTCTTC. Amino acid sequence: CASSLLGGNNEQFF.